This TCR beta chain emerged from a study of blood T cell repertoires in COVID-19. Produced via immunoSEQ multiplex PCR; TCRdb's table is partial and in-frame only. The table has fewer than 300,000 clones, approximately 90% seen once. This clone was counted once. The germline CDR1 and CDR2 sequences are SGHVS and FNYEAQ. V was clipped by 4 bases and J by 1 base, with 10 bases between them. This CDR3 is 14 amino acids long. Material for sequencing was peripheral blood. The receptor comes from a woman aged 30 to 39 with COVID-19, enrolled during active disease. This sequence joins TRBV7-6 and TRBJ1-1; possibly TRBD1 for D (5 bases). This CDR3 reads CASSSRGGNTEAFF. DNA of the CDR3: TGTGCCAGCAGCTCGCGGGGGGGGAACACTGAAGCTTTCTTT.